One and the same sample provided the 5 T cell receptor beta chains below, sequenced in a study of blood T cell repertoires in COVID-19. The data were produced by immunoSEQ multiplex PCR, yet TCRdb's version contains in-frame clones alone and is incomplete. There are 300,000 or so clones in the sample; around 83% occur only once, and around 1.2% lies in the top ten. Specimen: peripheral blood. The receptors originated from a woman in her forties or fifties with acute or convalescent COVID-19.

The chain has TRBV30 and TRBJ1-2; D is ambiguous. Germline CDR1 GTSNPN, CDR2 SVGIG (reference sequence). This CDR3 region has 13 residues. Deletions cut 7 bases from V and 3 bases from J, with 15 bases between. The CDR3, as DNA: TGTGCCTTAAAGCGGACGGACTACTATGGCTACACCTTC. Protein sequence: CALKRTDYYGYTF.

This chain uses TRBV27 with TRBJ1-5; 11 positions agree with TRBD1. From germline, CDR1 is MNHEY and CDR2 SMNVEV (reference sequence). V lost 6 bases, J lost 5 bases, and 6 bases stayed unmatched. The CDR3 extends over 15 amino acids. This CDR3 is CASRAGTGGDQPQHF. CDR3 coding DNA: TGTGCCAGCAGAGCCGGGACAGGGGGGGATCAGCCCCAGCATTTT.

The V and J genes are TRBV2 and TRBJ1-1, with D uncertain. Between the trimmed V and J ends, which lost 6 bases and 1 base, there was a span of 12 bases. This CDR3 region has 14 residues. Germline V CDR1 and CDR2: SNHLY, FYNNEI. The CDR3 region has the DNA TGTGCCAGCAGCGGAGGGTGGGGGAACACTGAAGCTTTCTTT. Its protein is CASSGGWGNTEAFF.

V usage is TRBV5-4 and J usage is TRBJ1-5, with D possibly TRBD1 on 6 matching bases. Per the germline V gene, CDR1 is SGHNT and CDR2 is YYREEE (reference sequence). This CDR3 spans 14 amino acids. Trimming took off 2 bases at V and 4 bases at J, with 10 bases between the two ends. For the CDR3, the DNA is TGTGCCAGCAGCTTTGGGGGGGCGAATCAGCCCCAGCATTTT. Translation gives CASSFGGANQPQHF.

The chain joins TRBV2 to TRBJ2-3, with D maybe TRBD2 (6 bases). This CDR3 comprises 14 residues. Germline CDR1 SNHLY, CDR2 FYNNEI. The V end lost 7 bases, the J end lost 0 bases, and 11 bases lay between the germline ends. The CDR3 sequence: CASKPGTSTDTQYF. The CDR3 DNA follows: TGTGCCAGCAAGCCCGGGACTAGCACAGATACGCAGTATTTT.